This T cell receptor beta chain was found in a study of blood T cell repertoires in COVID-19. In the study overall: Material from acute and convalescent COVID-19 was sourced from the United States, Italy and Spain. Sources were T cells, B-cell-depleted T cells, or PBMCs; the material itself was cDNA or gDNA.

Germline CDR1 and CDR2: MNHEY and SVGAGI. With 8 bases clipped from V and 1 base from J, the junction kept 4 bases outside the gene matches. The length of the CDR3 is 13 residues. How the authors handled the data: Cell counts per sample came from amplifying reference gene primers. Clones were sequenced by immunoSEQ multiplex PCR, and TCRdb holds only the in-frame ones, with some missing. V, J and clone size derive from that table, while D and trimming were established from the DNA sequence. The sample holds 55,000 to 75,000 clones, around 90% seen once. This clonotype was sampled from a human donor in a cohort sampled during active COVID-19. V gene TRBV6-5 combines with J gene TRBJ1-1; 7 nucleotides line up with TRBD1. Material: peripheral blood. CDR3 residues: CASGGGQNTEAFF. In DNA form, the CDR3 reads TGTGCCAGCGGAGGGGGCCAGAACACTGAAGCTTTCTTT.